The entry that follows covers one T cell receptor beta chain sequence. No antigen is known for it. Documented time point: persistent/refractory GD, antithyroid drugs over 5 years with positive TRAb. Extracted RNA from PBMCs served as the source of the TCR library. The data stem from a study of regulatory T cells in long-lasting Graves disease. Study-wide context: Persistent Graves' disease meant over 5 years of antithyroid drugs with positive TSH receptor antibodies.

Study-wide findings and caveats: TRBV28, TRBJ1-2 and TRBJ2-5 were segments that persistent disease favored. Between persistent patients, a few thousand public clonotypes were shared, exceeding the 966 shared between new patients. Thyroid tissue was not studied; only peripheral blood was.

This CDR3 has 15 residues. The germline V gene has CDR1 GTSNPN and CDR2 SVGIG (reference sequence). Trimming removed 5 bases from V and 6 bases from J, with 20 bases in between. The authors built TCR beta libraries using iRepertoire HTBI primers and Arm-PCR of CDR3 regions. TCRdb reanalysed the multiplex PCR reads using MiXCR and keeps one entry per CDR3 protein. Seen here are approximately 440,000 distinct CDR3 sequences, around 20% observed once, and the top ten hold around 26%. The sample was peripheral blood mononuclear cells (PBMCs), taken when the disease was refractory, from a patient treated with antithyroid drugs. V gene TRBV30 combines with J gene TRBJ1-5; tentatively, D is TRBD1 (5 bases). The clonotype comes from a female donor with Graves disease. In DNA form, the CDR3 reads TGTGCCTGGGGGGAAGGGGCGGTCCCCGGTCAGCCCCAGCATTTT. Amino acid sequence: CAWGEGAVPGQPQHF.